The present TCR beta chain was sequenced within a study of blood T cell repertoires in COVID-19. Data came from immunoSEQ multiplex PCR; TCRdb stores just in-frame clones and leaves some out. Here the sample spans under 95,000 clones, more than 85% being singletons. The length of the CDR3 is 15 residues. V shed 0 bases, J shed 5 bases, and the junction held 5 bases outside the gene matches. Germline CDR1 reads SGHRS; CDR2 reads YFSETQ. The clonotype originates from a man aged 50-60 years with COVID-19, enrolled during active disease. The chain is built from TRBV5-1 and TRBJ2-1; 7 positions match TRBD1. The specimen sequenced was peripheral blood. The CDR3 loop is CASSLVGQTHNEQFF. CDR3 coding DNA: TGCGCCAGCAGCTTGGTGGGACAGACTCACAATGAGCAGTTCTTC.